The T cell receptor beta chain under discussion was sequenced for a study of T cell repertoires in cytomegalovirus infection. V gave up 4 bases and J gave up 2 bases, with 25 bases separating them. There are 19 residues in the CDR3. Germline lookup yields CDR1 SEHNR and CDR2 FQNEAQ (reference sequence). TCRdb used MiXCR to reprocess the reads, holding one entry per CDR3 protein. Found here are roughly 68,000 distinct CDR3 sequences, approximately 22% of them singletons; the top ten hold roughly 80%. Notes on the study in general: The cumulative frequency of public TCR beta families identified carriers of CMV plus the relevant HLA.

Comment on this clonotype: Its antigen is not known.

Source material: PBMCs, sequenced either directly or after in vitro stimulation (not recorded which). The TCR comes from a human donor in good health (CMV status not recorded). Some clones in this sample may be carry-over from other donors' samples. The rearrangement links TRBV7-9 to TRBJ2-3, with D tentatively TRBD1 (6 bases). This CDR3 is CASSSTENKHGGLTDTQYF. CDR3 sequence (DNA): TGTGCCAGCAGCTCGACGGAGAACAAACATGGGGGCCTCACAGATACGCAGTATTTT.